This passage covers 6 T cell receptor beta chains from one sample sequenced in a study of T cell changes during pregnancy in multiple sclerosis. The repertoire was sequenced with immunoSEQ multiplex PCR; TCRdb's copy has only in-frame clones and lacks some. This sample carries under 55,000 clones, about nine tenths of them seen once, and the ten largest clones take roughly a tenth. This specimen consisted of CD8+ T cells from peripheral blood mononuclear cells, obtained after pregnancy. These receptors all come from a female donor with multiple sclerosis, enrolled in a pregnancy study.

The V gene is TRBV4-1, the J gene TRBJ2-1; D uncertain. Germline assignment: CDR1 MGHRA and CDR2 YSYEKL. This CDR3 is built from 13 residues. Deletions cut 1 base from V and 2 bases from J, with 3 bases between. DNA of the CDR3: TGCGCCAGCAGCCAAGGGCCCTACAATGAGCAGTTCTTC. The encoded protein is CASSQGPYNEQFF.

The chain recombines TRBV5-4 with TRBJ2-3; 7 nucleotides agree with TRBD2. The CDR3 totals 12 residues. Germline V gene sequence: CDR1 SGHNT, CDR2 YYREEE (reference sequence). V lost 5 bases to trimming and J lost 4 bases; unmatched junction nucleotides: 1. The CDR3 spells CASRRGSDTQYF. CDR3 sequence (DNA): TGTGCCAGCAGGCGGGGGTCAGATACGCAGTATTTT.

This chain links TRBV2 with TRBJ2-1, with TRBD2 matching over 14 bases. The germline CDR1 and CDR2 sequences are SNHLY and FYNNEI. Germline trimming cut 4 bases from V and 8 bases from J; bases unmatched to any gene: 7. This CDR3 comprises 16 residues. The DNA for the CDR3 is TGTGCCAGCAGTGCTTCGGGACTAGCGGGGGTGGATGAGCAGTTCTTC. It translates to CASSASGLAGVDEQFF.

The chain couples TRBV7-2 to TRBJ2-7, with 7 bases lining up with TRBD2. Germline V gene lookup returns CDR1 SGHTA and CDR2 FQGNSA. V gave up 2 bases and J gave up 11 bases; unmatched junction bases: 6. This CDR3 has 12 residues. CDR3 residues: CASSLFLGREYF. The CDR3 DNA sequence: TGTGCCAGCAGCTTATTCTTGGGGAGGGAGTACTTC.

The chain joins TRBV5-6 to TRBJ2-7; 7 bases are a match to TRBD1. In germline, CDR1 is SGHDT, CDR2 YYEEEE. With 3 bases clipped from V and 3 bases from J, the junction kept 3 bases outside the gene matches. The CDR3 loop spans 13 amino acids. The CDR3 sequence is CASSSGQNYEQYF. CDR3 bases: TGTGCCAGCAGCTCGGGACAGAACTACGAGCAGTACTTC.

J is TRBJ1-5 and V is TRBV2; D is possibly TRBD1 (5 bases). From germline, CDR1 is SNHLY and CDR2 FYNNEI. The CDR3 runs 15 residues. Trimming removed 7 bases at V and 0 bases at J, with 13 bases between. In nucleotides, the CDR3 is TGTGCCAGCAAAACAGGCGATTATAGCAATCAGCCCCAGCATTTT. Its translation is CASKTGDYSNQPQHF. Looking up the rest from reference TRBV2 and TRBJ1-5 gives the full variable domain: EPEVTQTPSHQVTQMGQEVILRCVPISNHLYFYWYRQILGQKVEFLVSFYNNEISEKSEIFDDQFSVERPDGSNFTLKIRSTKLEDSAMYFCASKTGDYSNQPQHFGDGTRLSIL.